The next 27 T cell receptor beta chains were all read from a single sample in a study of T cells after yellow fever vaccination. Each CDR3 protein gets one entry after TCRdb re-called the 5' RACE reads with MiXCR. This table holds hundreds of thousands of distinct CDR3 sequences, about 13% found once. Sequencing used PBMCs, obtained on the day of the yellow fever booster vaccination. These receptors all come from a man aged 25 to 45 who received the YFV17D yellow fever vaccine.

The chain employs TRBV29-1 and TRBJ1-1; D is unresolved. This CDR3 has 9 residues. Trimming shortened V by 2 bases and J by 8 bases, and 3 bases separated the two germline ends. CDR1 is SQVTM and CDR2 is ANQGSEA in the germline V gene. Here the CDR3 reads CSVEREAFF. The CDR3 nucleotides read TGCAGCGTTGAAAGGGAAGCTTTCTTT.

The chain uses TRBV15 and TRBJ2-1; D perhaps matches TRBD2 (6 bases). Germline values: CDR1 LNHNV, CDR2 YYDKDF (reference sequence). The CDR3 spans 14 residues. V was cut by 5 bases and J by 5 bases, with 13 bases left in between. The CDR3 coding sequence is TGTGCCACCAGCGGAAGGACTATCAACAATGAGCAGTTCTTC. It translates to CATSGRTINNEQFF.

This chain's CDR3 is CASSLDALGYGYTF. The CDR3 DNA reads TGCGCCAGCAGCTTGGATGCTCTTGGGTATGGCTACACCTTC. The rearrangement links TRBV5-1 to TRBJ1-2; no reliable D call. This CDR3 is 14 amino acids long. V shed 0 bases and J shed 5 bases, with 11 bases lying between them. CDR1 and CDR2 from the germline V gene are SGHRS and YFSETQ.

The genes are TRBV5-4 and TRBJ1-2; TRBD1 matches 8 bases. This CDR3 region has 15 residues. Trimming took 4 bases from V and 0 from J; bases not matched to a gene: 5. The V gene's germline CDR1 is SGHNT and CDR2 YYREEE (reference sequence). The CDR3, as DNA: TGTGCCAGCAGCCCTCCGACAGGGGCTAACTATGGCTACACCTTC. Translating it yields CASSPPTGANYGYTF.

A few counts support this clonotype. V usage is TRBV12-3 or TRBV12-4 and J usage is TRBJ1-1, with unresolved D. This CDR3 has 11 residues. The ends were cut back, 7 bases at V and 11 bases at J, with 14 bases in the middle. CDR3 coding DNA: TGTGCCAGCACCATAACTAGAGGGGCTTTCTTT. Translation gives CASTITRGAFF.

This clonotype was counted only a few times. The V and J genes are TRBV7-6 and TRBJ2-2, with 7 bases that match TRBD2. Per germline, CDR1 SGHVS and CDR2 FNYEAQ. The CDR3 totals 16 residues. Trimming at V came to 4 bases and at J to 2 bases, leaving 7 bases not matched to a gene. As DNA, the CDR3 is TGTGCCAGCAGCTCAGCGAGCGGGATCAACACCGGGGAGCTGTTTTTT. Translated: CASSSASGINTGELFF. The complete variable domain, with remaining parts taken from reference TRBV7-6 and TRBJ2-2, reads GAGVSQSPRYKVTKRGQDVALRCDPISGHVSLYWYRQALGQGPEFLTYFNYEAQQDKSGLPNDRFSAERPEGSISTLTIQRTEQRDSAMYRCASSSASGINTGELFFGEGSRLTVL.

This clonotype showed up just a few times. The CDR3 loop is CASSLWARSQSYNEQFF. In nucleotides, the CDR3 is TGCGCCAGCAGCTTGTGGGCCCGTAGCCAGTCCTACAATGAGCAGTTCTTC. The chain recombines TRBV5-1 with TRBJ2-1, with no clear D. Germline V CDR1 and CDR2: SGHRS, YFSETQ. This CDR3 spans 17 amino acids. V was cut by 1 base and J by 1 base, with 15 bases left in between.

This clonotype was detected only a few times. The rearrangement links TRBV14 to TRBJ2-5, with unresolved D. The CDR3 has 12 residues. V was clipped by 1 base and J by 6 bases, with 6 bases between them. Germline values: CDR1 SGHDN, CDR2 FVKESK. The CDR3 protein is CASSQVGKTQYF. DNA of the CDR3: TGTGCCAGCAGCCAAGTGGGAAAGACCCAGTACTTC.

This clonotype was seen more than once but under ten times. This chain links TRBV29-1 with TRBJ2-6; D remains unclear. Germline CDR1 SQVTM, CDR2 ANQGSEA. The CDR3 runs 13 residues. Trimming stripped 5 bases from V and 0 bases from J, with 5 bases between. For the CDR3, the DNA is TGCAGCGTTTTTTCCTCTGGGGCCAACGTCCTGACTTTC. This codes for CSVFSSGANVLTF.

This clonotype was detected only a few times. The rearrangement uses TRBV7-8 and TRBJ2-1, with TRBD2 identical over 7 bases. The junction had 5 bases not matched to a gene; V was cut back by 1 base and J by 8 bases. CDR1 SGHVS and CDR2 FQNEAQ come from the germline V gene. This CDR3 spans 14 amino acids. CDR3 nucleotides: TGTGCCAGCAGCTTAGACGGGAGGTCTCATGAGCAGTTCTTC. The encoded protein is CASSLDGRSHEQFF.

Only one count was recorded for this clonotype. The rearrangement joins TRBV10-3 to TRBJ2-7; D remains unclear. Germline lookup yields CDR1 ENHRY and CDR2 SYGVKD. V lost 3 bases and J lost 3, with 9 bases in between. The CDR3 contains 13 residues. In nucleotides, the CDR3 is TGTGCCATCAGTGAAGGTTTGGTCTACGAGCAGTACTTC. It codes for CAISEGLVYEQYF.

This clonotype was seen at least ten times. In nucleotides, the CDR3 is TGTGCCAGCTCACCAAGGGGGGGCACTGAAGCTTTCTTT. Translated: CASSPRGGTEAFF. The rearrangement links TRBV9 to TRBJ1-1; a possible D gene is TRBD1 (6 bases). CDR3 size: 13 residues. Trimming removed 7 bases at V and 4 bases at J, with 14 bases between. CDR1 and CDR2 from the germline V gene are SGDLS and YYNGEE.

The table lists this clonotype with a few counts. The gene calls are TRBV20-1 and TRBJ2-7; tentatively, D is TRBD1 or TRBD2 (5 bases each). V was trimmed by 1 base and J by 2 bases, leaving 12 bases between them. The CDR3 spans 14 residues. The germline V gene encodes CDR1 DFQATT and CDR2 SNEGSKA (reference sequence). The CDR3 DNA reads as TGCAGTGCTAGAGGGGACCGATTAACCTACGAGCAGTACTTC. It encodes CSARGDRLTYEQYF.

This clonotype was counted a few times. The chain is built from TRBV18 and TRBJ2-1, with D unresolved. The CDR3 extends over 16 amino acids. CDR1 is KGHSH and CDR2 is LQKENI in the germline V gene. The V end was cut by 4 bases, the J end by 0 bases, with 13 bases between. CDR3 sequence reads: CASSLLSQSSYNEQFF. For the CDR3, the DNA is TGTGCCAGCTCACTCCTATCCCAGAGCTCCTACAATGAGCAGTTCTTC. The complete variable domain, with remaining parts taken from reference TRBV18 and TRBJ2-1, reads NAGVMQNPRHLVRRRGQEARLRCSPMKGHSHVYWYRQLPEEGLKFMVYLQKENIIDESGMPKERFSAEFPKEGPSILRIQQVVRGDSAAYFCASSLLSQSSYNEQFFGPGTRLTVL.

The V call is TRBV4-2, the J call TRBJ2-5; the match to TRBD2 covers 8 bases. Unmatched junction bases numbered 11, after V lost 4 bases and J lost 4 bases. The CDR3 is made up of 16 amino acids. Germline lookup yields CDR1 LGHNA and CDR2 YNFKEQ. CDR3 nucleotides: TGTGCCAGCAGCCGCTGGGACGGGAGGGCGGGAGAGACCCAGTACTTC. Amino acid sequence: CASSRWDGRAGETQYF.

The table lists this clonotype with a few counts. The chain has TRBV5-4 and TRBJ2-7, with D perhaps TRBD2 (6 bases). V was cut by 4 bases and J by 7 bases, with 12 bases left in between. The length of the CDR3 is 12 residues. Germline CDR1 SGHNT, CDR2 YYREEE (reference sequence). The CDR3 sequence: CASSLTEGEQYF. The DNA of the CDR3 is TGTGCCAGCAGCCTGACGGAGGGGGAGCAGTACTTC.

This clonotype was found a few times. The genes are TRBV7-6 and TRBJ2-2; the D is unclear. This CDR3 contains 15 residues. The V end was cut by 2 bases, the J end by 5 bases, with 12 bases between. The V gene's germline CDR1 is SGHVS and CDR2 FNYEAQ. The CDR3 loop reads CASSLKNWRTGELFF. Here the CDR3 DNA reads TGTGCCAGCAGCTTAAAAAACTGGCGAACCGGGGAGCTGTTTTTT.

This clonotype was recorded a few times. The chain carries TRBV6-2 or TRBV6-3 and TRBJ2-1; TRBD2 matches 7 bases. CDR1 and CDR2 from the germline V gene are MNHEY and SVGEGT. The CDR3 covers 15 residues. V lost 6 bases and J lost 8; bases outside the gene matches: 13. The CDR3 reads CASRLYGRGSDEQFF. Written as DNA, the CDR3 is TGTGCCAGCAGACTGTACGGACGCGGGAGTGATGAGCAGTTCTTC.

The CDR3 reads CASSWSGGGNQETQYF. As DNA, the CDR3 is TGTGCCAGCAGCTGGAGCGGGGGAGGGAACCAAGAGACCCAGTACTTC. The chain links TRBV5-4 to TRBJ2-5, with 8 bases that match TRBD2. This CDR3 contains 16 residues. Trimming took 3 bases from V and 0 from J; bases not matched to a gene: 7. Per the germline V gene, CDR1 is SGHNT and CDR2 is YYREEE (reference sequence).

The chain has TRBV30 and TRBJ2-7; the D gene is possibly TRBD1 (5 bases). The CDR3 is 14 residues long. V was shortened by 1 base and J by 4 bases, with 14 bases between the two germline ends. Germline V gene data show CDR1 as GTSNPN and CDR2 as SVGIG (reference sequence). The CDR3 sequence: CAWSAKGSNYEQYF. CDR3 nucleotide sequence: TGTGCCTGGAGTGCGAAGGGGTCGAATTACGAGCAGTACTTC.

This clonotype was seen at least ten times. The J gene is TRBJ2-3, the V gene TRBV3-1; D ambiguous. V lost 0 bases, J lost 2 bases, and 12 bases lay in between. Germline V gene data show CDR1 as LGHDT and CDR2 as YNNKEL (reference sequence). The CDR3 is 16 residues long. Written as DNA, the CDR3 is TGTGCCAGCAGCCAAGAAGAGGACCCCCTCACAGATACGCAGTATTTT. This sequence encodes CASSQEEDPLTDTQYF.

The CDR3 loop is CASSQIPHGRVGEKLFF. CDR3 nucleotide sequence: TGCGCCAGCAGTCAAATCCCGCACGGACGAGTGGGTGAAAAACTGTTTTTT. V is TRBV23-1 and J is TRBJ1-4; D gene unclear. TRBV23-1 is filed as an ORF, its function uncertain. The CDR3 extends over 17 amino acids. The germline V and J ends were trimmed by 2 bases and 7 bases, with 20 bases remaining between them.

The rearrangement joins TRBV4-2 to TRBJ2-3; D gene unclear. The CDR3 loop spans 14 amino acids. CDR1 and CDR2 (germline): LGHNA, YNFKEQ. Trimming took off 0 bases at V and 4 bases at J, with 8 bases between the two ends. CDR3 in DNA: TGTGCCAGCAGCCAAGATTCTTCGTCAGATACGCAGTATTTT. Protein product: CASSQDSSSDTQYF.

This clonotype appeared a few times. This chain joins TRBV6-2 or TRBV6-3 and TRBJ2-7; D assignment may be TRBD1 or TRBD2 (6 bases each). From germline, CDR1 is MNHEY and CDR2 SVGEGT. The ends were cut back, 2 bases at V and 0 bases at J, with 17 bases in the middle. The CDR3 sequence is 17 residues long. In DNA form, the CDR3 reads TGTGCCAGCAGTTACAACCCTAAGGGGGGCAGCTCCTACGAGCAGTACTTC. Its translation: CASSYNPKGGSSYEQYF.

The V and J genes are TRBV5-1 and TRBJ2-7, with D possibly TRBD2 on 5 matching bases. This CDR3 has 14 amino acids. The V and J ends lost 7 bases and 5 bases respectively, with 19 bases between them. Germline assignment: CDR1 SGHRS and CDR2 YFSETQ. This CDR3 is CASSVRAAGDEQYF. In DNA, the CDR3 is TGCGCCAGCTCCGTTCGAGCGGCTGGGGACGAGCAGTACTTC.

The rearrangement uses TRBV5-1 and TRBJ2-5, with D possibly being TRBD1 or TRBD2 (5 bases each). This CDR3 has 16 amino acids. V lost 7 bases to trimming and J lost 5 bases, with 24 bases between them. The V gene's germline CDR1 is SGHRS and CDR2 YFSETQ. This CDR3 is CASSQEGQGSGETQYF. CDR3 coding DNA: TGCGCCAGCTCCCAAGAGGGTCAGGGCTCCGGGGAGACCCAGTACTTC.

This clonotype was detected only a few times. The genes are TRBV7-9 and TRBJ1-2; TRBD1 matches 9 bases. Unmatched junction bases numbered 6, after V lost 6 bases and J lost 4 bases. The CDR3 runs to 14 residues. Germline CDR1 SEHNR, CDR2 FQNEAQ (reference sequence). Here the CDR3 DNA reads TGTGCCAGCAGTTTGGGACAGGGAATCTATGGCTACACCTTC. Translation gives CASSLGQGIYGYTF.